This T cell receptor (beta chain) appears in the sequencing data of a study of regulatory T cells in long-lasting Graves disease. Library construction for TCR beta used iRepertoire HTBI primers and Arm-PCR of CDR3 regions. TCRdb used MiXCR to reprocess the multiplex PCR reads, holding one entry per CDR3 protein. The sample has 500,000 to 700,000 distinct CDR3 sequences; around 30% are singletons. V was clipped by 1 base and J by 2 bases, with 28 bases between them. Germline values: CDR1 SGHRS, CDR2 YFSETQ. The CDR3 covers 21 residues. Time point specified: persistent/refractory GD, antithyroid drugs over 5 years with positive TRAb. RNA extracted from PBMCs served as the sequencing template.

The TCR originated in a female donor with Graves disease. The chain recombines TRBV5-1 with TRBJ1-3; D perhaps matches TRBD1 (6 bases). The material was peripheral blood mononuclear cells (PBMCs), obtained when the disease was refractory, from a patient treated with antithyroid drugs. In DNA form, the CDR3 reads TGCGCCAGCAGCTTGACCCCTTTGAGAATCGGACAGACGAGGACTGGAAACACCATATATTTT. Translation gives CASSLTPLRIGQTRTGNTIYF.